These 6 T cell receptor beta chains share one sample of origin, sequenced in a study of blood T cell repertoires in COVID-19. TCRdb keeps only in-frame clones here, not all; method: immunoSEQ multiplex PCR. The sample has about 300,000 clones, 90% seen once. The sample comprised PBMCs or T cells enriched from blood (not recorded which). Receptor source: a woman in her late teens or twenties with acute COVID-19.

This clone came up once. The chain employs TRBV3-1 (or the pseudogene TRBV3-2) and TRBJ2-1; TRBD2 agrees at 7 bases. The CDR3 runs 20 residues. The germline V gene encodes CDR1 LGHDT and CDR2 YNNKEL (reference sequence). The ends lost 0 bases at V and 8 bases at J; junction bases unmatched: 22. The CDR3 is CASSQEGSWVDLAVTDEQFF. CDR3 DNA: TGTGCCAGCAGCCAAGAAGGGTCGTGGGTGGATCTAGCGGTTACCGATGAGCAGTTCTTC.

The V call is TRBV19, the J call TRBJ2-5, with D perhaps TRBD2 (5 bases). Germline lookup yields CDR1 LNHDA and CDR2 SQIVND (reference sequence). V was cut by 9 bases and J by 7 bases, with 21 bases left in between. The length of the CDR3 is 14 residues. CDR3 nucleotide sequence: TGTGCCAGCGGTATCGCGGGCTCCCGGGGGACCCAGTACTTC. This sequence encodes CASGIAGSRGTQYF.

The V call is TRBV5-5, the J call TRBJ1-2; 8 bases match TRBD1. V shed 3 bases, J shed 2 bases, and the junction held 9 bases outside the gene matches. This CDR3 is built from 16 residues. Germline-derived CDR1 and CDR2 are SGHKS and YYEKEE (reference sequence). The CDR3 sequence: CASSYGQGVGNYGYTF. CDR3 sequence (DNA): TGTGCCAGCAGCTATGGACAGGGCGTTGGGAACTATGGCTACACCTTC.

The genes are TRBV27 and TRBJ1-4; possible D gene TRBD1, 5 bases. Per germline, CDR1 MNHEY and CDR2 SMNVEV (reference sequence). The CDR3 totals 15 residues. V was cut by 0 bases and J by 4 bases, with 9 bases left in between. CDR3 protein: CASSLSERGNEKLFF. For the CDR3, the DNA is TGTGCCAGCAGTTTATCGGAAAGGGGTAATGAAAAACTGTTTTTT.

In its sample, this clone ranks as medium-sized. The CDR3 coding sequence is TGTGCCAGTAGTCGGTTCCCGAACACTGAAGCTTTCTTT. It encodes CASSRFPNTEAFF. The genes are TRBV19 and TRBJ1-1; D uncertain. The CDR3 is 13 amino acids. CDR1 and CDR2 from the germline V gene are LNHDA and SQIVND (reference sequence). V was pared by 5 bases and J by 1 base, with 8 bases between.

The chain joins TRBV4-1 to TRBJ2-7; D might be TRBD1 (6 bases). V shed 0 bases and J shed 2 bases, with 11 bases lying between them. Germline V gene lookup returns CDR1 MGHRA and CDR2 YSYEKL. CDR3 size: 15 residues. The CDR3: CASSQEHRETYEQYF. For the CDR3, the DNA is TGCGCCAGCAGCCAAGAGCACAGGGAAACCTACGAGCAGTACTTC.